Below are 19 T cell receptor beta chains sequenced from a single sample in a study of T cell responses to AZD1222 COVID-19 vaccine (TCRdb year 2021). Library method: the immunoSEQ multiplex PCR assay. In TCRdb, the immuneACCESS table is reduced to in-frame sequences with V and J assigned. These tables do not hold every clone; where another copy was compared, an unresolved V gene accounts for under half, and the others remain unexplained. The sample contains around 90,000 clones, roughly 85% of them found a single time. The biggest ten clones account for roughly 6.3% of the sample. The time point label here, explained by the study, means: baseline before first vaccination. The sample here was peripheral blood, taken on day 0 of AZD1222 vaccination. These receptors all come from an adult in good health.

The genes are TRBV19 and TRBJ1-1, with D uncertain. This CDR3 spans 13 amino acids. Per the germline V gene, CDR1 is LNHDA and CDR2 is SQIVND (reference sequence). Trimming pared 10 bases from V and 0 bases from J, leaving 12 bases between. The CDR3 nucleotides read TGTGCCATAAGAAGGGCGATGAACACTGAAGCTTTCTTT. Residues: CAIRRAMNTEAFF.

V and J are TRBV29-1 and TRBJ1-5; a weak D match, TRBD1 (5 bases). V dropped 6 bases and J dropped 0 bases, with 12 bases sitting between them. The germline V gene has CDR1 SQVTM and CDR2 ANQGSEA. The CDR3 is 14 amino acids. The CDR3, as DNA: TGCAGCGTCGGAACAGGTAATAGCAATCAGCCCCAGCATTTT. Its protein product is CSVGTGNSNQPQHF.

The chain employs TRBV2 and TRBJ1-2, with D perhaps TRBD1 (6 bases). The CDR3 loop spans 13 amino acids. CDR1 and CDR2 from the germline V gene are SNHLY and FYNNEI. V lost 5 bases, J lost 8 bases, and 15 bases lay in between. CDR3 protein: CASSLRDNGGYTF. The DNA of the CDR3 is TGTGCCAGCAGTCTCCGGGACAACGGAGGCTACACCTTC.

The chain has TRBV6-5 and TRBJ1-1; no firm D call. The germline V gene has CDR1 MNHEY and CDR2 SVGAGI. V was clipped by 0 bases and J by 2 bases, with 10 bases between them. The CDR3 has 15 amino acids. The CDR3 spells CASSYSYGSNTEAFF. The DNA for the CDR3 is TGTGCCAGCAGTTACTCGTACGGAAGTAACACTGAAGCTTTCTTT.

The chain uses TRBV19 and TRBJ2-3, with TRBD2 matching over 10 bases. The germline gives CDR1 LNHDA, CDR2 SQIVND (reference sequence). The CDR3 consists of 16 residues. V gave up 2 bases and J gave up 4 bases; unmatched junction bases: 6. The CDR3 spells CASSISLAGVPDTQYF. DNA of the CDR3: TGTGCCAGTAGTATAAGCCTAGCGGGAGTTCCAGATACGCAGTATTTT.

The chain is built from TRBV5-1 and TRBJ2-2; D remains ambiguous. The V gene lost 2 bases and the J gene lost 1 base, with 3 bases spanning the gap. The CDR3 is 13 residues long. CDR1 is SGHRS and CDR2 is YFSETQ in the germline V gene. The chain's CDR3 is CASSLQNTGELFF. DNA of the CDR3: TGCGCCAGCAGCTTACAGAACACCGGGGAGCTGTTTTTT.

A word on this clone: It is unclear where the CDR3 begins or ends on the DNA, so no DNA is shown, and the CDR3 is as TCRdb lists it. The gene calls are TRBV21-1 and TRBJ2-2; the table gives TRBD2 as D, unverified against the DNA. TRBV21-1 corresponds to a pseudogene. Ends included, the CDR3 has 17 residues. The chain's CDR3 is CASSKVGSGANTGELFF.

The CDR3 DNA is TGTGCCAGCAGCCCGGACAGGGTCTCTGGAAACACCATATATTTT. Its translation is CASSPDRVSGNTIYF. The chain is built from TRBV11-2 and TRBJ1-3; 8 bases fit TRBD1. The CDR3 is made up of 15 amino acids. Germline loops: CDR1 SGHAT, CDR2 FQNNGV. The V gene end was trimmed by 5 bases and the J gene end by 0 bases; junction bases not matched to a gene: 3.

This clone was detected a few times. The J gene is TRBJ1-1, the V gene TRBV9, with 12 bases matching TRBD1. Germline V gives CDR1 SGDLS, CDR2 YYNGEE. Unmatched junction bases numbered 12, after V lost 3 bases and J lost 6 bases. This CDR3 spans 17 amino acids. DNA for the CDR3: TGTGCCAGCAGCGCGTGGGACAGGGGGCCTCTATTTGCTGAAGCTTTCTTT. This sequence encodes CASSAWDRGPLFAEAFF.

This CDR3 is CASSLGRGEGGYTF. CDR3 nucleotide sequence: TGTGCCAGCAGCTTGGGCAGGGGCGAGGGTGGCTACACCTTC. The V and J genes are TRBV7-2 and TRBJ1-2; possibly TRBD1 for D (6 bases). Germline lookup yields CDR1 SGHTA and CDR2 FQGNSA. V lost 3 bases and J 7 bases, leaving 15 bases between the germline ends. CDR3 size: 14 residues.

The J gene is TRBJ2-1, the V gene TRBV7-2; TRBD2 agrees at 11 bases. Germline loops: CDR1 SGHTA, CDR2 FQGNSA. CDR3 size: 15 residues. The V gene end was trimmed by 5 bases and the J gene end by 7 bases; junction bases not matched to a gene: 7. The CDR3 sequence is CASSPPGTSGNEQFF. The CDR3 DNA reads TGTGCCAGCAGCCCACCCGGGACTAGCGGAAATGAGCAGTTCTTC.

Here the CDR3 reads CASSQQGPQYF. In nucleotides, the CDR3 is TGTGCCAGCAGCCAGCAGGGACCGCAGTATTTT. This chain uses TRBV3-1 (or the pseudogene TRBV3-2) with TRBJ2-3; TRBD1 or TRBD2 may be the D gene (5 bases each). This CDR3 has 11 residues. V lost 3 bases, J lost 10 bases, and 8 bases lay in between. Per germline, CDR1 LGHDT and CDR2 YNNKEL (reference sequence).

The chain uses TRBV6-1 and TRBJ1-5; D is undetermined. CDR3 size: 14 residues. CDR1 is MNHNS, CDR2 SASEGT, per germline. V was pared by 2 bases and J by 9 bases, with 14 bases between. The CDR3 region is CASSEMHSTGPQHF. The CDR3 DNA follows: TGTGCCAGCAGTGAAATGCACAGCACCGGGCCCCAGCATTTT.

The chain carries TRBV11-2 and TRBJ1-3; TRBD1 aligns across 8 bases. Germline assignment: CDR1 SGHAT and CDR2 FQNNGV. This CDR3 contains 16 residues. After removal of 4 bases from V and 1 base from J, the junction contained 6 bases not matched to a gene. The CDR3 region has the DNA TGTGCCAGCAGCTCTTACAGGGGGAGATCTGGAAACACCATATATTTT. Translating gives CASSSYRGRSGNTIYF.

The chain uses TRBV18 and TRBJ2-7, with no clear D. The CDR3 covers 17 residues. Trimming shortened V by 3 bases and J by 3 bases, and 21 bases separated the two germline ends. Germline V gene lookup returns CDR1 KGHSH and CDR2 LQKENI. The CDR3 here is CASSPASQSGRNYEQYF. The CDR3 nucleotides read TGTGCCAGCTCACCGGCATCCCAATCCGGCAGAAACTACGAGCAGTACTTC.

This chain uses TRBV14 with TRBJ2-3; D possibly corresponds to TRBD1 (6 bases). CDR1 and CDR2 (germline): SGHDN, FVKESK. This CDR3 is built from 14 residues. V was clipped by 4 bases and J by 4 bases, with 12 bases between them. As DNA, the CDR3 is TGTGCCAGCAGCCCGTCAGGGGTTGCAGATACGCAGTATTTT. Amino acids: CASSPSGVADTQYF.

The V call is TRBV12-5, the J call TRBJ2-3; 7 bases map to TRBD1. The germline gives CDR1 LGHNT, CDR2 FRNRAP. V trimming: 4 bases; J trimming: 2 bases; junction bases outside the gene matches: 3. The CDR3 has 14 amino acids. CDR3 coding DNA: TGTGCTAGTGGTTCGACAGGGTACACAGATACGCAGTATTTT. This sequence encodes CASGSTGYTDTQYF.

CDR3 amino acids: CASSSIAGVETQYF. Written as DNA, the CDR3 is TGTGCCAGCAGCTCTATAGCGGGAGTCGAGACCCAGTACTTC. The chain carries TRBV7-6 and TRBJ2-5; the match to TRBD2 covers 9 bases. V trimming: 4 bases; J trimming: 5 bases; junction bases outside the gene matches: 5. The CDR3 spans 14 residues. The germline CDR1 and CDR2 sequences are SGHVS and FNYEAQ. Full variable domain (remainder filled in from reference TRBV7-6 and TRBJ2-5): GAGVSQSPRYKVTKRGQDVALRCDPISGHVSLYWYRQALGQGPEFLTYFNYEAQQDKSGLPNDRFSAERPEGSISTLTIQRTEQRDSAMYRCASSSIAGVETQYFGPGTRLLVL.

The chain employs TRBV30 and TRBJ2-7; TRBD1 agrees at 10 bases. The germline V gene has CDR1 GTSNPN and CDR2 SVGIG (reference sequence). V dropped 1 base and J dropped 3; count of bases not matched to a gene: 3. This CDR3 region has 14 residues. The DNA for the CDR3 is TGTGCCTGGAGTGGCGGGACAGGGGTCTACGAGCAGTACTTC. Residues: CAWSGGTGVYEQYF.